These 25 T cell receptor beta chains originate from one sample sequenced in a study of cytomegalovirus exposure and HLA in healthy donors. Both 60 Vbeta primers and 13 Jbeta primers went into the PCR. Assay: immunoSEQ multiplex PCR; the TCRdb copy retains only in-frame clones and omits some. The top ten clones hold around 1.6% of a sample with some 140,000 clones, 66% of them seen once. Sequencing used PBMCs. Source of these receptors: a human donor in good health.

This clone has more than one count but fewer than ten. The CDR3: CASSGGSNEKLFF. The CDR3 bases are TGTGCCAGTAGTGGGGGGAGTAATGAAAAACTGTTTTTT. The genes are TRBV19 and TRBJ1-4; a weak D match, TRBD1 (5 bases). V lost 5 bases, J lost 4 bases, and 8 bases lay in between. This CDR3 is 13 amino acids long. Germline CDR1 and CDR2: LNHDA and SQIVND (reference sequence).

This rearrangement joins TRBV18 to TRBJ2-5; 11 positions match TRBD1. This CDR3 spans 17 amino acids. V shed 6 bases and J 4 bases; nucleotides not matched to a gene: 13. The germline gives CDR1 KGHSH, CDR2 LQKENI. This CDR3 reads CASSHLDSGTGGETQYF. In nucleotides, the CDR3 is TGTGCCAGCTCCCATCTAGATTCCGGGACAGGGGGAGAGACCCAGTACTTC.

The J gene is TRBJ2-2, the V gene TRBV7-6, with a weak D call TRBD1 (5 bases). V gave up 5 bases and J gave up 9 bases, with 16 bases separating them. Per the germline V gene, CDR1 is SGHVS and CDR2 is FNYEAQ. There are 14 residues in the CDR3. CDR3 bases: TGTGCCAGCAGCCCCAAGGACACCTACCGGGAGCTGTTTTTT. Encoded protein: CASSPKDTYRELFF.

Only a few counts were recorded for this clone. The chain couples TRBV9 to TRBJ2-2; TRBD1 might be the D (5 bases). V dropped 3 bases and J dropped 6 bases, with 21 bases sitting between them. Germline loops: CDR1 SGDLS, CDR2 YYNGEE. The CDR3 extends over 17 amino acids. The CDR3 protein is CASSALRQSEIAGELFF. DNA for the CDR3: TGTGCCAGCAGCGCGCTTCGACAGAGCGAGATCGCCGGGGAGCTGTTTTTT.

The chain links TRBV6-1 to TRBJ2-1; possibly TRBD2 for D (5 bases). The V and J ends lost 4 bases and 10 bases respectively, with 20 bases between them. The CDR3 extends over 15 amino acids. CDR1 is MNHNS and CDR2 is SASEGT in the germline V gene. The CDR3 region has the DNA TGTGCCAGCAGTGTAAGAGGCGGGTCCTCGGGAGAGCAGTTCTTC. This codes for CASSVRGGSSGEQFF.

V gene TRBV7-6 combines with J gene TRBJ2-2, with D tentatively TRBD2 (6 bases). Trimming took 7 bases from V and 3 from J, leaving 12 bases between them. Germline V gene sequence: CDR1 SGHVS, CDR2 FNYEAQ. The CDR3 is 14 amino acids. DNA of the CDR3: TGTGCCAGCACCCTGGCGGGGTACACCGGGGAGCTGTTTTTT. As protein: CASTLAGYTGELFF.

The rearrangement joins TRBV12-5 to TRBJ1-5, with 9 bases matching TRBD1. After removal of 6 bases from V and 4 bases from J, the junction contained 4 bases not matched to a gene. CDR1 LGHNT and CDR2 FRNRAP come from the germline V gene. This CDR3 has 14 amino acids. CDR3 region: CASGTGGSNQPQHF. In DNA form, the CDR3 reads TGTGCTAGTGGCACAGGGGGCAGTAATCAGCCCCAGCATTTT.

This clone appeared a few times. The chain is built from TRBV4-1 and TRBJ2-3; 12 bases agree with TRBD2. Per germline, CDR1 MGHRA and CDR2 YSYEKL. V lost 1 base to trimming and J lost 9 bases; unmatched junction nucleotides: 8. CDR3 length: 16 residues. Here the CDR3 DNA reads TGCGCCAGCAGCCAAGTCCCTAGCGGGAGGGTGGTAACGCAGTATTTT. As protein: CASSQVPSGRVVTQYF.

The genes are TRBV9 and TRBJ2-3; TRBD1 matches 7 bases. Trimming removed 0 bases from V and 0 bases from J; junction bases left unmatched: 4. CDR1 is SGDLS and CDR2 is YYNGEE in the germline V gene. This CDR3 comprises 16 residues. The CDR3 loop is CASSVGQGTSTDTQYF. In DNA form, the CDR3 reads TGTGCCAGCAGCGTAGGACAGGGAACTAGCACAGATACGCAGTATTTT.

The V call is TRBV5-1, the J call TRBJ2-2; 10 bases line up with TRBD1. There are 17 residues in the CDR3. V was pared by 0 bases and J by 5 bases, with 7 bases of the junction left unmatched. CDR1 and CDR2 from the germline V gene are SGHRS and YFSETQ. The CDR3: CASSLGQGAPVTGELFF. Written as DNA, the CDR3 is TGCGCCAGCAGCTTGGGACAGGGGGCGCCTGTTACCGGGGAGCTGTTTTTT.

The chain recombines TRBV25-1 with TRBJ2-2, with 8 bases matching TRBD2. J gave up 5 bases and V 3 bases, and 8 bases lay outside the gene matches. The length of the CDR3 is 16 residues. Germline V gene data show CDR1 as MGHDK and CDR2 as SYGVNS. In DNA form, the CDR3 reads TGTGCCAGCAGTGATCCAGCGGGAGCAGGGACCGGGGAGCTGTTTTTT. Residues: CASSDPAGAGTGELFF.

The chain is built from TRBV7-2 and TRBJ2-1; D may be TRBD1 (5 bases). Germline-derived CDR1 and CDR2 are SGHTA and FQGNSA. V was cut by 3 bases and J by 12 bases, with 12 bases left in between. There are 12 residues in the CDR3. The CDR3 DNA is TGTGCCAGCAGCTTTCGGCCTAGGGGGCAGTTCTTC. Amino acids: CASSFRPRGQFF.

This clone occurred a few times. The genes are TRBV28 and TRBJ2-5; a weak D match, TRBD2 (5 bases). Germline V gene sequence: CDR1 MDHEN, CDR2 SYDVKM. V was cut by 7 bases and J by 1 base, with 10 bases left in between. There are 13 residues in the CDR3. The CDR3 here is CASNGGFQETQYF. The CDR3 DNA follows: TGTGCCAGCAATGGAGGATTCCAAGAGACCCAGTACTTC.

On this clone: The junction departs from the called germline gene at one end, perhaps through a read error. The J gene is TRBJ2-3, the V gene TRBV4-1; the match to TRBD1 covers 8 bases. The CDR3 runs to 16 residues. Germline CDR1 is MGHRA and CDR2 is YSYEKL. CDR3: CAGSQGGQGLTDTQYF. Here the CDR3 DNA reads TGCGCCGGCAGCCAAGGCGGACAGGGCCTCACAGATACGCAGTATTTT.

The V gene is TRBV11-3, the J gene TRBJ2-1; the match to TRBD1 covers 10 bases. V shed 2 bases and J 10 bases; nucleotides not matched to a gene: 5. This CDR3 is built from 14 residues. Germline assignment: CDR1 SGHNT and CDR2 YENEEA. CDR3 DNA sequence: TGTGCCAGCAGCTTACCGGGACAGGGGCCCGAGCAGTTCTTC. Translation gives CASSLPGQGPEQFF. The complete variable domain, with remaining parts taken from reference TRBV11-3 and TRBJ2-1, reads EAGVVQSPRYKIIEKKQPVAFWCNPISGHNTLYWYLQNLGQGPELLIRYENEEAVDDSQLPKDRFSAERLKGVDSTLKIQPAELGDSAVYLCASSLPGQGPEQFFGPGTRLTVL.

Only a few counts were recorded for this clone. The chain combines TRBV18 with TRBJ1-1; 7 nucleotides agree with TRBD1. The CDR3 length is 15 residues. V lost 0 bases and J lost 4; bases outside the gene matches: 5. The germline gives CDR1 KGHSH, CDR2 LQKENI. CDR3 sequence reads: CASSPPGTVGTEAFF. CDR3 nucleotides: TGTGCCAGCTCACCACCGGGGACAGTGGGCACTGAAGCTTTCTTT.

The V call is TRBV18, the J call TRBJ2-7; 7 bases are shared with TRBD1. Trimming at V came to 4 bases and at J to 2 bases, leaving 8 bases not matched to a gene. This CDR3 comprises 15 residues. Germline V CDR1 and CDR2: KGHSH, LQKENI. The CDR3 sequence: CASSLGTATTYEQYF. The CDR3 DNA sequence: TGTGCCAGCTCACTTGGGACAGCGACCACCTACGAGCAGTACTTC. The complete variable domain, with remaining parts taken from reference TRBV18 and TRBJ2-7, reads NAGVMQNPRHLVRRRGQEARLRCSPMKGHSHVYWYRQLPEEGLKFMVYLQKENIIDESGMPKERFSAEFPKEGPSILRIQQVVRGDSAAYFCASSLGTATTYEQYFGPGTRLTVT.

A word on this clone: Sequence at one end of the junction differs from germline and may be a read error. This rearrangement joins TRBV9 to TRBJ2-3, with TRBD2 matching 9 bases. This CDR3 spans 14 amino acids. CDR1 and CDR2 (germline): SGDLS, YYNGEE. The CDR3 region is CASSVGTSTDTQYF. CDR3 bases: TGTGCCAGCAGCGTTGGGACTAGCACTGATACGCAGTATTTT.

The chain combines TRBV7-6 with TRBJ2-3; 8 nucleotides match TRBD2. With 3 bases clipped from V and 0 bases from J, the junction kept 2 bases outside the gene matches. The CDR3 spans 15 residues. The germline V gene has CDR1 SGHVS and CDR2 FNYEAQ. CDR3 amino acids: CASSFERESTDTQYF. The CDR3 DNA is TGTGCCAGCAGCTTTGAGCGGGAGAGCACAGATACGCAGTATTTT. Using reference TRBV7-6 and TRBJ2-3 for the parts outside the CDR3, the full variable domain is GAGVSQSPRYKVTKRGQDVALRCDPISGHVSLYWYRQALGQGPEFLTYFNYEAQQDKSGLPNDRFSAERPEGSISTLTIQRTEQRDSAMYRCASSFERESTDTQYFGPGTRLTVL.

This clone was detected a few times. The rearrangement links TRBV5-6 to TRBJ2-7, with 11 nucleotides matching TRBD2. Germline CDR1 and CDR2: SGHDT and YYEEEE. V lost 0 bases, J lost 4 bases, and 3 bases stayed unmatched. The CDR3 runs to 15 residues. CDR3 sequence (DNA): TGTGCCAGCAGCTTGGGACTAGCGGGAATGTACGAGCAGTACTTC. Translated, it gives CASSLGLAGMYEQYF.

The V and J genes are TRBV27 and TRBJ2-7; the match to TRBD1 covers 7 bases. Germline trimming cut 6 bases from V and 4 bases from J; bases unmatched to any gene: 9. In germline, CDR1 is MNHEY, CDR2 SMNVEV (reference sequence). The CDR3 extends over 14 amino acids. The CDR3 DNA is TGTGCCAGCAGGAGACAGGGAGCTTTATACGAGCAGTACTTC. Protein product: CASRRQGALYEQYF.

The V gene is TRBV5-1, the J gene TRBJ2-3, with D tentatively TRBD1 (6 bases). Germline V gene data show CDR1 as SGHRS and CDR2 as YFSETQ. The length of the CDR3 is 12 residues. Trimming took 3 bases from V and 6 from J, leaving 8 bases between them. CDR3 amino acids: CASSYGQDTQYF. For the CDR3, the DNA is TGCGCCAGCAGCTACGGACAGGATACGCAGTATTTT.

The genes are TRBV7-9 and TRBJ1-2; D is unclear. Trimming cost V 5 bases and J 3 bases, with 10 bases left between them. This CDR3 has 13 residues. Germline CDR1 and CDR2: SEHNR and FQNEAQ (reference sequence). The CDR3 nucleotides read TGTGCCAGCAGCCTTGGAGACGACTATGGCTACACCTTC. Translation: CASSLGDDYGYTF.

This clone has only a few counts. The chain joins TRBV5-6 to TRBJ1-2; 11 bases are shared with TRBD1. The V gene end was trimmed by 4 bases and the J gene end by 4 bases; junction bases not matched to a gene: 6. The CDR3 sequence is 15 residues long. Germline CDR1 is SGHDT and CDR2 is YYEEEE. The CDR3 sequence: CASSPGQGVGYGYTF. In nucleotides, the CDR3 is TGTGCCAGCAGCCCGGGACAGGGGGTGGGCTATGGCTACACCTTC.

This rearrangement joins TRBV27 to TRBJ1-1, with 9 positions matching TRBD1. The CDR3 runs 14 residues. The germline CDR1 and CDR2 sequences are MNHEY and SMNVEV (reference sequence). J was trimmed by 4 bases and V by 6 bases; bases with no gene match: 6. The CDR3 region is CASSRQGGITEAFF. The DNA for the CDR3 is TGTGCCAGCAGCCGACAGGGGGGGATCACTGAAGCTTTCTTT.